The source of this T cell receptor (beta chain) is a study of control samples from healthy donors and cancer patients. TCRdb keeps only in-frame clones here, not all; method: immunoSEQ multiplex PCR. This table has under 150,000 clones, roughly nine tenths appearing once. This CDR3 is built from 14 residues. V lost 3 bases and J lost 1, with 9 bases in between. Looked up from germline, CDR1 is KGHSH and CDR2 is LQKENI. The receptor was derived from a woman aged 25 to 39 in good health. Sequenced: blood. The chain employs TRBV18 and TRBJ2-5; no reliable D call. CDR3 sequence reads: CASSPFNTQETQYF. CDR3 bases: TGTGCCAGCTCACCCTTCAACACCCAAGAGACCCAGTACTTC.